The present T cell receptor beta chain was sequenced within a study of T cell repertoires in cytomegalovirus infection. V dropped 4 bases and J dropped 4 bases, with 13 bases sitting between them. CDR3 length: 15 amino acids. Looked up from germline, CDR1 is MDHEN and CDR2 is SYDVKM. TCRdb used MiXCR to reprocess the reads, holding one entry per CDR3 protein. This sample has about 300,000 distinct CDR3 sequences, with about 23% found just once. The J gene is TRBJ1-4, the V gene TRBV28, with D maybe TRBD1 (5 bases). This TCR derives from a human donor in good health (CMV status not recorded). Some clones in this sample may be carry-over from other donors' samples. The specimen was PBMCs. The CDR3 sequence is CASSSYRGDNEKLFF. The DNA of the CDR3 is TGTGCCAGCAGTTCGTACCGGGGGGATAATGAAAAACTGTTTTTT.